This TCR beta chain was recorded in a study of shared clonotypes between healthy human individuals. CD45RO-negative cells were positively selected for CCR7, leaving out terminally differentiated effector memory CD45RA+ cells. Concerning this clone itself: The antigen is not known.

Findings of the study overall: An expected dependence of interdonor clonotype sharing on sequencing depth was noted. Depth was large, yet rarefaction showed that sorted-subset sequencing was incomplete.

The CDR3 length is 11 residues. Trimming pared 0 bases from V and 13 bases from J, leaving 12 bases between. Germline CDR1 and CDR2: GTSNPN and SVGIG (reference sequence). Deep was the level at which the assay was run. About 30,000 T cell genomes, or about 200 ng DNA, went into the sorted-subset replicate PCRs. TCRdb's table, derived via immunoSEQ multiplex PCR, lists solely in-frame clones and lacks some. Of about 2.1 million clones in the sample, about 94% were seen once. This chain links TRBV30 with TRBJ1-2; no clear D. This TCR was sampled from a man in his late teens or twenties in good health. Some clones in this sample may be carry-over from other donors' samples. The sequencing input was naive CD8+ T cells from PBMCs. CDR3 sequence reads: CAWSVFPVFTF. The CDR3 nucleotides read TGTGCCTGGAGTGTATTTCCTGTTTTCACCTTC.